This TCR beta chain was identified during a study of shared clonotypes between healthy human individuals. Looking at the study overall: Each donor's CD8 memory used one plate, CD8 naive two, each CD4 subset three.

The germline V gene has CDR1 MNHEY and CDR2 SMNVEV (reference sequence). J gave up 2 bases and V 5 bases, and 9 bases lay outside the gene matches. The CDR3 has 18 residues. The split of CD4+ cells yielded CD45RA+ naive and CD45RA-negative memory subsets. With respect to this clone: Its antigen is as yet unknown.

Study conclusions and caveats: Naive CD4 clonotypes overlapped across a handful of donors at roughly 4.5%.

It was at deep level that the assay was run. Assay: immunoSEQ multiplex PCR; the TCRdb copy retains only in-frame clones and omits some. The sample contains about 1 million clones, about three quarters of which appear only once. Source material: memory CD4+ T cells sorted from blood. Subset in this sample: CD45RA-negative fraction. This sequence originates from a man between 18 and 35 years old in good health. The chain is built from TRBV27 and TRBJ2-7; 16 nucleotides agree with TRBD2. The CDR3 coding sequence is TGTGCCAGCAGTCCGGGACTAGCGGGAGGGCCACGGACCTACGAGCAGTACTTC. Protein sequence: CASSPGLAGGPRTYEQYF.